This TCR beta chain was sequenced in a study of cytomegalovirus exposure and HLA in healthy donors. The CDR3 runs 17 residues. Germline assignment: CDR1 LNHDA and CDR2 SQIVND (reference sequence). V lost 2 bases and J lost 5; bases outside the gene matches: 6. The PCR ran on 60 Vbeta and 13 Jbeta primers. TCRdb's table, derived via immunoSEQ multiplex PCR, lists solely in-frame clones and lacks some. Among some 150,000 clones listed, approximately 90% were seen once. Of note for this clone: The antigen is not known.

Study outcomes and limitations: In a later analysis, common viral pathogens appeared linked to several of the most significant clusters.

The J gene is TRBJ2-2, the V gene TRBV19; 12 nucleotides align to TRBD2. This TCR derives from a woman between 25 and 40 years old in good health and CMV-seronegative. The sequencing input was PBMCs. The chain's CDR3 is CASSIRSGTSGTGELFF. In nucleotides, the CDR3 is TGTGCCAGTAGTATAAGGTCGGGGACTAGCGGGACCGGGGAGCTGTTTTTT.